This T cell receptor (beta chain) came from a study of blood T cell repertoires in COVID-19. The wider study: COVID-19 samples from acute and convalescent phases originated in the United States, Italy and Spain.

Germline V gene sequence: CDR1 SGHRS, CDR2 YFSETQ. V shed 0 bases, J shed 3 bases, and the junction held 2 bases outside the gene matches. The CDR3 totals 14 residues. It was within 2 weeks before study entry that exposed participants met a COVID-19 case. Profiled with immunoSEQ multiplex PCR; TCRdb holds only in-frame clones, not every one. The profile shows approximately 300,000 clones, roughly 90% of them singletons. The sequence came from a woman between 25 and 40 years old who had been exposed to COVID-19. This rearrangement joins TRBV5-1 to TRBJ2-7, with 8 bases lining up with TRBD1. Sequences were obtained from PBMCs or T cells enriched from blood (not recorded which). In nucleotides, the CDR3 is TGCGCCAGCAGCTTGGAAGGACAGGGCTACGAGCAGTACTTC. Its protein product is CASSLEGQGYEQYF.